The TCR beta chain under discussion was sequenced for a study of shared clonotypes between healthy human individuals. In the study overall: Per donor, CD8 memory used one plate, CD8 naive used two, CD4 memory used three and CD4 naive used three. Findings of the study overall: Even with large depth, rarefaction showed that sorted-subset sequencing was incomplete.

Germline CDR1 is MDHEN and CDR2 is SYDVKM. The germline V and J ends were trimmed by 7 bases and 5 bases, with 14 bases remaining between them. This CDR3 is built from 13 residues. Across several immunoSEQ plates, the genomic DNA of each subset was split evenly. The method was immunoSEQ multiplex PCR; TCRdb's version includes in-frame clones alone and lacks a portion of them. This table holds millions of clones, 85% to 95% found once. Concerning this clone: Antigen specificity is unknown.

Sequenced sample: naive CD4+ T cells from PBMCs. The subset was: CD45RA+ positively selected. The TCR sequence derives from a man between 18 and 29 years old in good health. Some clones in this sample may be carry-over from other donors' samples. This rearrangement joins TRBV28 to TRBJ1-2, with D possibly being TRBD1 (5 bases). The CDR3 region is CASKDGTDYGYTF. The CDR3 DNA is TGTGCCAGCAAGGACGGGACGGATTATGGCTACACCTTC.